The 21 T cell receptor beta chains presented below share a single source sample, sequenced in a study of OX40 agonist ivuxolimab in advanced cancers. Assay used: immunoSEQ multiplex PCR; TCRdb lists only in-frame clones, some missing. The repertoire has 60,000 to 90,000 clones, roughly 90% of them found once; the top ten carry roughly 0.38%. Sequencing used CD4+ or CD8+ T cells sorted from blood, obtained in a trial of the OX40 agonist ivuxolimab. Receptors originate from an adult with an advanced solid tumor such as melanoma, head and neck, liver or kidney cancer.

About this clone itself: Other DNA sequences in this sample translate to the same CDR3. The rearrangement links TRBV5-1 to TRBJ2-1, with no clear D. Germline CDR1 and CDR2: SGHRS and YFSETQ. The CDR3 has 13 amino acids. With 0 bases removed from V and 0 bases from J, the gap between germline ends came to 1 base. The CDR3 spells CASSLDSYNEQFF. The CDR3 nucleotides are TGCGCCAGCAGCTTGGACTCCTACAATGAGCAGTTCTTC.

CDR3 protein: CASRTDKAEKLFF. As DNA, the CDR3 is TGTGCCAGCAGGACTGACAAGGCCGAAAAACTGTTTTTT. V usage is TRBV2 and J usage is TRBJ1-4; unclear D gene. V lost 6 bases and J 8 bases, leaving 13 bases between the germline ends. There are 13 residues in the CDR3. CDR1 and CDR2 from the germline V gene are SNHLY and FYNNEI.

V usage is TRBV6-6 and J usage is TRBJ2-7, with 8 bases lining up with TRBD1. This CDR3 contains 14 residues. Germline V lookup: CDR1 MNHNY, CDR2 SVGAGI (reference sequence). Trimming took 7 bases from V and 1 from J; bases not matched to a gene: 6. CDR3 bases: TGTGCCAGCAAACTGGGGACAGGATCCTACGAGCAGTACTTC. Protein: CASKLGTGSYEQYF.

A single count supports this clone. The genes are TRBV27 and TRBJ2-5; the D gene is possibly TRBD2 (5 bases). Germline assignment: CDR1 MNHEY and CDR2 SMNVEV (reference sequence). V was clipped by 6 bases and J by 3 bases, with 17 bases between them. There are 15 residues in the CDR3. CDR3 nucleotide sequence: TGTGCCAGCAGCCCCGGAAGGTGGGAGAAAGAGACCCAGTACTTC. Residues: CASSPGRWEKETQYF.

This clone has only one observation. V gene TRBV7-2 combines with J gene TRBJ1-2; TRBD1 matches 7 bases. Per the germline V gene, CDR1 is SGHTA and CDR2 is FQGNSA. CDR3 length: 15 residues. V shed 0 bases, J shed 3 bases, and the junction held 4 bases outside the gene matches. DNA for the CDR3: TGTGCCAGCAGCTTAGCAAGGGACAGTTACTATGGCTACACCTTC. It encodes CASSLARDSYYGYTF.

V and J are TRBV19 and TRBJ1-3; D possibly corresponds to TRBD1 (6 bases). The CDR3 totals 15 residues. V was cut by 5 bases and J by 0 bases, with 11 bases left in between. Germline V gene data show CDR1 as LNHDA and CDR2 as SQIVND (reference sequence). The CDR3 bases are TGTGCCAGTAGTCCCGGACAGCACTCTGGAAACACCATATATTTT. This gives the protein CASSPGQHSGNTIYF.

This chain connects TRBV29-1 to TRBJ1-1; D may be TRBD1 (6 bases). CDR1 SQVTM and CDR2 ANQGSEA come from the germline V gene. Trimming shortened V by 5 bases and J by 1 base, and 11 bases separated the two germline ends. This CDR3 contains 13 residues. The CDR3 loop is CSVIRGPNTEAFF. DNA for the CDR3: TGCAGCGTTATCAGGGGTCCGAACACTGAAGCTTTCTTT.

The rearrangement uses TRBV6-4 and TRBJ2-1; 8 nucleotides line up with TRBD2. Germline V lookup: CDR1 MRHNA, CDR2 SNTAGT. Trimming cost V 3 bases and J 4 bases; bases outside gene matches: 8. The CDR3 is 16 amino acids. The CDR3 DNA is TGTGCCAGCAGTGAATCACGGGGGGGGATTTACAATGAGCAGTTCTTC. This encodes CASSESRGGIYNEQFF.

CDR3 bases: TGTGCCAGCAGCTTAATGGCGGGGGTTACCGGGGAGCTGTTTTTT. This gives the protein CASSLMAGVTGELFF. This chain joins TRBV7-9 and TRBJ2-2; the match to TRBD2 covers 7 bases. The CDR3 extends over 15 amino acids. After removal of 2 bases from V and 5 bases from J, the junction contained 5 bases not matched to a gene. Germline loops: CDR1 SEHNR, CDR2 FQNEAQ (reference sequence). Full variable domain (remainder filled in from reference TRBV7-9 and TRBJ2-2): DTGVSQNPRHKITKRGQNVTFRCDPISEHNRLYWYRQTLGQGPEFLTYFQNEAQLEKSRLLSDRFSAERPKGSFSTLEIQRTEQGDSAMYLCASSLMAGVTGELFFGEGSRLTVL.

The CDR3 spells CASSYPGDRGFYGYTF. The CDR3 DNA is TGTGCCAGCAGCTACCCAGGGGACAGGGGATTCTATGGCTACACCTTC. This rearrangement joins TRBV5-4 to TRBJ1-2; 10 nucleotides agree with TRBD1. Trimming removed 3 bases from V and 4 bases from J; junction bases left unmatched: 9. Looked up from germline, CDR1 is SGHNT and CDR2 is YYREEE (reference sequence). The CDR3 length is 16 residues.

This chain uses TRBV2 with TRBJ2-3; D is uncertain. Germline loops: CDR1 SNHLY, CDR2 FYNNEI. The V and J ends lost 7 bases and 2 bases respectively, with 10 bases between them. The CDR3 spans 13 residues. The chain's CDR3 is CASIQDHTDTQYF. CDR3 DNA sequence: TGTGCCAGCATCCAGGACCACACAGATACGCAGTATTTT.

V usage is TRBV7-8 and J usage is TRBJ2-5; D not certain. The CDR3 covers 11 residues. V was pared by 7 bases and J by 7 bases, with 10 bases between. Germline CDR1 SGHVS, CDR2 FQNEAQ. CDR3 in amino acids: CASTYLGTQYF. CDR3 DNA sequence: TGTGCCAGCACCTACCTGGGGACCCAGTACTTC.

This sequence joins TRBV7-2 and TRBJ2-5, with TRBD2 matching 9 bases. The J segment lost 4 bases and the V segment lost 5 bases, leaving 14 bases of the junction unmatched. The CDR3 runs to 17 residues. CDR1 and CDR2 from the germline V gene are SGHTA and FQGNSA. CDR3 protein: CASSRRLGLAGRETQYF. The CDR3 DNA is TGTGCCAGCAGCCGACGGCTGGGGCTAGCGGGAAGAGAGACCCAGTACTTC.

This chain links TRBV6-5 with TRBJ1-6; D is uncertain. The CDR3 consists of 15 residues. The V and J ends lost 2 bases and 4 bases respectively, with 9 bases between them. Germline loops: CDR1 MNHEY, CDR2 SVGAGI. CDR3 DNA: TGTGCCAGCAGTTACGATGCAGCGTATAATTCACCCCTCCACTTT. Translating it yields CASSYDAAYNSPLHF.

The chain uses TRBV20-1 and TRBJ2-5; the D gene could be TRBD1 or TRBD2 (5 bases each). The CDR3 runs 11 residues. Deletions cut 6 bases from V and 8 bases from J, with 13 bases between. CDR1 and CDR2 from the germline V gene are DFQATT and SNEGSKA (reference sequence). This CDR3 reads CSASDRDTQYF. In DNA, the CDR3 is TGCAGTGCCTCCGACCGGGACACCCAGTACTTC.

The chain couples TRBV10-1 to TRBJ1-5, with 10 nucleotides matching TRBD1. Germline V gene sequence: CDR1 WNHNN, CDR2 SYGVQD (reference sequence). This CDR3 region has 14 residues. V was clipped by 6 bases and J by 7 bases; unmatched bases: 6. CDR3 protein: CASSETGGGQPQHF. In DNA, the CDR3 is TGCGCCAGCAGCGAGACAGGGGGCGGGCAGCCCCAGCATTTT.

The rearrangement links TRBV4-2 to TRBJ2-5; TRBD2 matches 9 bases. The CDR3 runs 14 residues. Germline V CDR1 and CDR2: LGHNA, YNFKEQ. Trimming took 1 base from V and 3 from J; bases not matched to a gene: 0. DNA for the CDR3: TGTGCCAGCAGCCAAGGACTAGCGGAAGAGACCCAGTACTTC. Protein: CASSQGLAEETQYF.

The V gene is TRBV18, the J gene TRBJ1-2; 7 bases map to TRBD1. Germline CDR1 KGHSH, CDR2 LQKENI. V lost 5 bases and J lost 6; bases outside the gene matches: 12. This CDR3 is 15 amino acids long. The CDR3 is CASSTPLDRPHGYTF. CDR3 in DNA: TGTGCCAGCTCAACCCCTCTGGACAGGCCACATGGCTACACCTTC.

J is TRBJ1-4 and V is TRBV7-9; D is unresolved. The CDR3 extends over 11 amino acids. Germline loops: CDR1 SEHNR, CDR2 FQNEAQ (reference sequence). Trimming cost V 2 bases and J 7 bases, with 2 bases left between them. CDR3 sequence: CASSLSEKLFF. CDR3 coding DNA: TGTGCCAGCAGCTTATCTGAAAAACTGTTTTTT. Full variable domain (remainder filled in from reference TRBV7-9 and TRBJ1-4): DTGVSQNPRHKITKRGQNVTFRCDPISEHNRLYWYRQTLGQGPEFLTYFQNEAQLEKSRLLSDRFSAERPKGSFSTLEIQRTEQGDSAMYLCASSLSEKLFFGSGTQLSVL.

V usage is TRBV5-1 and J usage is TRBJ2-2, with D hard to call. The CDR3 sequence is 13 residues long. CDR1 is SGHRS and CDR2 is YFSETQ in the germline V gene. Trimming removed 7 bases at V and 2 bases at J, with 9 bases between. DNA for the CDR3: TGCGCCAGCTCTATGGCAAACACCGGGGAGCTGTTTTTT. This sequence encodes CASSMANTGELFF.

This clone was seen once. The chain has TRBV5-1 and TRBJ2-5; D is possibly TRBD1 or TRBD2 (6 bases each). The CDR3 covers 14 residues. V lost 4 bases and J lost 3, with 13 bases in between. CDR1 is SGHRS, CDR2 YFSETQ, per germline. The CDR3: CASSPRRGEETQYF. The CDR3 DNA reads TGCGCCAGCAGCCCGCGGAGGGGGGAAGAGACCCAGTACTTC.